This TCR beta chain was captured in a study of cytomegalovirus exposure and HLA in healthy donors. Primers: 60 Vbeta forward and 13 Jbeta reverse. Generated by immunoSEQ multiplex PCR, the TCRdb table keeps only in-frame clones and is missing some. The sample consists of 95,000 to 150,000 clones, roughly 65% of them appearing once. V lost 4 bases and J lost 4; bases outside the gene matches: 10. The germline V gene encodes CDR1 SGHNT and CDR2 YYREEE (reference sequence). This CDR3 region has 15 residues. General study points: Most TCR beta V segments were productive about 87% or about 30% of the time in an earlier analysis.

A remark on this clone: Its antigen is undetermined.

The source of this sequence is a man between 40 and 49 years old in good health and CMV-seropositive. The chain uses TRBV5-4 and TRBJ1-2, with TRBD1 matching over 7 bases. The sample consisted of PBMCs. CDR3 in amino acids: CASSPQGVLSYGYTF. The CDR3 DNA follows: TGTGCCAGCAGCCCCCAGGGGGTGTTAAGCTATGGCTACACCTTC.